This TCR beta chain was sequenced for a study of blood T cell repertoires in COVID-19 (TCRdb year 2020). Looking at the study overall: Collaborator samples came from the United States, Italy and Spain and covered acute and convalescent phases of COVID-19. Where HLA class I and class II types were available, the types were taken from metadata supplied by the sample provider, not from assay-based typing. Subjects who had been exposed to COVID-19, were actively infected with it, or had recovered from it provided the deeply sampled blood TCRbeta repertoires that made up the dataset. Samples came from the ongoing ImmuneRACE study (first 160 participants) plus 1,254 subjects from 6 global collaborators. The prospective study material was composed of cDNA or gDNA derived from T cells, B-cell-depleted T cells, or PBMCs. The repertoires were released in a freely available public database intended as a resource for research on the immune response to SARS-CoV-2. A de-identified subject ID, COVID-19 status, age in years and sex were almost always included in the sample metadata.

One collaborating source in Seattle enrolled patients during active infection and followed them longitudinally through the course of disease. Whole blood was collected in K2EDTA tubes by collaborating institutions according to the institutions' own protocols. For TCRbeta analysis, collaborators shipped samples in one of three forms: frozen whole blood, isolated PBMCs, or DNA extracted from either of those sample types. TCRbeta CDR3 regions were amplified from genomic DNA using the immunoSEQ Assay, a bias-controlled multiplex PCR. From the authors' description of their analysis: The number of nucleated cells in each sample was estimated by amplification of reference gene primers within the assay. To quantify the absolute abundance of each unique TCRbeta CDR3 rearrangement, sequence reads were collapsed and filtered. Productive Simpson clonality was computed per sample as the square root of Simpson's diversity index over productive rearrangements. TCRdb retrieved this table from immuneACCESS and kept in-frame rearrangements only. Not all clones are present; in checked studies, unresolved V genes account for under half, and no reason is known for the remainder. V and J calls and clone size are those listed in that table; D and trimming were worked out from the DNA. The sample yields a few hundred thousand clones; about 91% were counted once. The top ten clones comprise around an eighth of the sample.

The CDR3, from cysteine to phenylalanine, totals 12 residues. This entry keeps only the CDR3 DNA: 36 bases, framed from base 1. Between the V and J ends, shortened by 2 bases and 7 bases respectively, the junction contains 8 bases. CDR1 and CDR2 are drawn from the germline V gene: MDHEN, SYDVKM. General findings and caveats noted by the study authors: How much clinical and demographic metadata was included differed by source and by participant, and the metadata was provided uncurated.

Of note for this clone: There is no known antigen for this receptor. No much larger clonotype is one base removed from it; base qualities were not supplied.

The chain couples TRBV28 to TRBJ1-2; perhaps TRBD1 is the D gene, with 5 bases matching. The source is a woman aged 45-65 years with COVID-19, enrolled during active disease. Sequenced input: peripheral blood. The CDR3: CASSLGAGGYTF. The sequenced DNA: TGTGCCAGCAGTTTAGGGGCAGGTGGCTACACCTTC.